The 21 T cell receptor beta chains listed next were all sequenced from one sample in a study of T-cell memory formation after mild COVID-19. TCRdb reprocessed the 5' RACE reads via MiXCR and lists one record per CDR3 protein. The sample carries roughly 280,000 distinct CDR3 sequences, 15% to 20% recorded once. The sample taken for sequencing was PBMCs or a T cell subset sorted from them (not recorded which). Source of these receptors: a man between 18 and 29 years old who had mild COVID-19 (a few samples of this study predate the infection). Cell type and time point are not known.

This clonotype came up a few times. This chain joins TRBV6-1 and TRBJ1-2; TRBD1 might be the D (6 bases). CDR1 is MNHNS and CDR2 is SASEGT in the germline V gene. The CDR3 is 14 amino acids. V lost 6 bases to trimming and J lost 1 base, with 12 bases between them. CDR3 region: CASSRGSGNYGYTF. The CDR3 DNA reads as TGTGCCAGCAGCAGGGGAAGTGGTAACTATGGCTACACCTTC.

This rearrangement joins TRBV6-6 to TRBJ1-2, with D uncertain. Germline V lookup: CDR1 MNHNY, CDR2 SVGAGI (reference sequence). V lost 5 bases and J lost 3, with 10 bases in between. CDR3 size: 13 residues. The CDR3 reads CASSRTEDYGYTF. The CDR3 nucleotides read TGTGCCAGCAGTCGCACAGAAGACTATGGCTACACCTTC.

The rearrangement joins TRBV5-1 to TRBJ2-1; 14 nucleotides agree with TRBD2. The ends lost 4 bases at V and 7 bases at J; junction bases unmatched: 13. The CDR3 contains 18 residues. CDR1 and CDR2 (germline): SGHRS, YFSETQ. CDR3 nucleotide sequence: TGCGCCAGCAGCCCGAATGCCGGGACTAGCGGGGGACGGAATGAGCAGTTCTTC. Its translation is CASSPNAGTSGGRNEQFF.

The rearrangement joins TRBV9 to TRBJ1-1; D gene uncertain. V lost 0 bases and J lost 5, with 8 bases in between. Germline V CDR1 and CDR2: SGDLS, YYNGEE. The CDR3 contains 13 residues. CDR3 region: CASSVGGLTEAFF. For the CDR3, the DNA is TGTGCCAGCAGCGTAGGTGGTCTTACTGAAGCTTTCTTT.

The chain recombines TRBV27 with TRBJ1-2; 8 bases match TRBD1. Germline V gene sequence: CDR1 MNHEY, CDR2 SMNVEV (reference sequence). The CDR3 is 17 amino acids. The J segment lost 0 bases and the V segment lost 2 bases, leaving 8 bases of the junction unmatched. The CDR3 bases are TGTGCCAGCAGTTTAGCCACAGGGGGGACTACTAACTATGGCTACACCTTC. Translated: CASSLATGGTTNYGYTF.

There are a few counts of this clonotype. This chain uses TRBV4-3 with TRBJ2-5, with 7 bases fitting TRBD2. Germline CDR1 and CDR2: LGHNA and YSLEER. The CDR3 has 16 amino acids. V lost 8 bases and J lost 7; bases outside the gene matches: 19. The CDR3 DNA sequence: TGCGCCAGCGCTATAGAGTGGGTAGACTCGGGGGGGACCCAGTACTTC. This sequence encodes CASAIEWVDSGGTQYF.

This clonotype showed up many times. This chain connects TRBV5-5 to TRBJ1-2; D remains ambiguous. Germline V CDR1 and CDR2: SGHKS, YYEKEE (reference sequence). The CDR3 spans 13 residues. The V and J ends lost 0 bases and 8 bases respectively, with 11 bases between them. CDR3 amino acids: CASSLEGPTGYTF. The CDR3 DNA is TGTGCCAGCAGCTTGGAGGGCCCGACGGGCTACACCTTC.

The chain's CDR3 is CASSHPSRGLFGEQYF. DNA for the CDR3: TGCGCCAGCAGCCACCCTTCCAGGGGGCTGTTTGGGGAGCAGTACTTC. J is TRBJ2-7 and V is TRBV4-1, with 8 bases that match TRBD1. Germline V gene sequence: CDR1 MGHRA, CDR2 YSYEKL. V shed 3 bases, J shed 7 bases, and the junction held 14 bases outside the gene matches. The CDR3 is 16 amino acids.

There are a few counts of this clonotype. The gene calls are TRBV20-1 and TRBJ1-1; tentatively, D is TRBD1 (5 bases). V was trimmed by 3 bases and J by 3 bases, leaving 11 bases between them. Germline assignment: CDR1 DFQATT and CDR2 SNEGSKA (reference sequence). The CDR3 covers 13 residues. The CDR3 spells CSARSGKDTEAFF. The CDR3 region has the DNA TGCAGTGCTAGGTCAGGGAAGGACACTGAAGCTTTCTTT.

This clonotype was recorded a few times. The chain employs TRBV4-3 and TRBJ2-1, with D unclear. Trimming took 0 bases from V and 0 from J, leaving 6 bases between them. CDR1 and CDR2 from the germline V gene are LGHNA and YSLEER. The CDR3 is 15 residues long. The CDR3 DNA sequence: TGCGCCAGCAGCCAAGATCAGAGCTCCTACAATGAGCAGTTCTTC. This sequence encodes CASSQDQSSYNEQFF.

There are many counts of this clonotype. The gene calls are TRBV6-2 or TRBV6-3 and TRBJ2-6, with D possibly being TRBD1 (5 bases). The V and J ends lost 11 bases and 1 base respectively, with 15 bases between them. Germline CDR1 and CDR2: MNHEY and SVGEGT. CDR3 length equals 15 residues. DNA for the CDR3: TGTGCCGCCAGAACAGGTTATTCTGGGGCCAACGTCCTGACTTTC. Translation gives CAARTGYSGANVLTF.

There are many counts of this clonotype. This chain joins TRBV1 and TRBJ2-7; TRBD1 is taken as the D call from the table, unchecked against the DNA. TRBV1 is annotated as a pseudogene. CDR3 length equals 15 residues. CDR3 coding DNA: TGCACCAGCAGCCAGACAGGGGGTGAAACCTACGAGCAGTACTTC. Its translation: CTSSQTGGETYEQYF.

The rearrangement uses TRBV7-3 and TRBJ2-2; a weak D match, TRBD2 (5 bases). Trimming shortened V by 4 bases and J by 5 bases, and 11 bases separated the two germline ends. CDR3 length: 14 residues. The germline CDR1 and CDR2 sequences are SGHTA and FQGTGA. CDR3 sequence (DNA): TGTGCCAGCAGCTCTTCATCGGGAACCGGGGAGCTGTTTTTT. Protein sequence: CASSSSSGTGELFF.

V usage is TRBV18 and J usage is TRBJ2-7; tentatively, D is TRBD2 (6 bases). Germline assignment: CDR1 KGHSH and CDR2 LQKENI. This CDR3 has 16 residues. V was clipped by 4 bases and J by 3 bases, with 19 bases between them. The CDR3, as DNA: TGTGCCAGCTCACGTAAGGCGGGGCTTTCGGACTACGAGCAGTACTTC. The encoded protein is CASSRKAGLSDYEQYF.

J is TRBJ1-1 and V is TRBV16; no clear D gene. The CDR3 consists of 15 residues. Germline V CDR1 and CDR2: KGHSY, FQNENV. Trimming cost V 0 bases and J 6 bases, with 14 bases left between them. Here the CDR3 reads CASSQSGSGFAEAFF. The CDR3 nucleotides are TGTGCCAGCAGCCAATCGGGATCGGGGTTCGCTGAAGCTTTCTTT.

The rearrangement uses TRBV7-8 and TRBJ2-1, with TRBD1 matching 9 bases. The CDR3 covers 15 residues. V shed 4 bases, J shed 9 bases, and the junction held 10 bases outside the gene matches. Germline V lookup: CDR1 SGHVS, CDR2 FQNEAQ. In DNA, the CDR3 is TGTGCCAGCAGCTCCCGGGACAGGGCCCTTGGTGAGCAGTTCTTC. Amino acids: CASSSRDRALGEQFF.

A few counts support this clonotype. The rearrangement uses TRBV7-9 and TRBJ2-7; D uncertain. The CDR3 totals 11 residues. The V and J ends lost 6 bases and 4 bases respectively, with 7 bases between them. Germline CDR1 SEHNR, CDR2 FQNEAQ (reference sequence). The DNA of the CDR3 is TGTGCCAGCAGACGAGAATACGAGCAGTACTTC. It specifies CASRREYEQYF.

This chain joins TRBV12-3 or TRBV12-4 and TRBJ2-3, with D unresolved. The CDR3 runs to 13 residues. V dropped 6 bases and J dropped 6 bases, with 13 bases sitting between them. CDR3 in DNA: TGTGCCAGCAGCACGGCCCCGCAGGATACGCAGTATTTT. Amino acids: CASSTAPQDTQYF.

This rearrangement joins TRBV2 to TRBJ1-1; a possible D gene is TRBD1 (5 bases). This CDR3 has 13 residues. The germline CDR1 and CDR2 sequences are SNHLY and FYNNEI. V was clipped by 6 bases and J by 3 bases, with 11 bases between them. CDR3 residues: CASRETGYTEAFF. The CDR3, as DNA: TGTGCCAGCAGGGAAACAGGTTACACTGAAGCTTTCTTT.

This clonotype was detected a few times. The chain is built from TRBV14 and TRBJ1-2; tentative D call: TRBD1 (5 bases). Trimming left V 0 bases short and J 8 bases short, with 13 bases between. Germline lookup yields CDR1 SGHDN and CDR2 FVKESK. CDR3 size: 14 residues. CDR3: CASSQDPGLGGYTF. The CDR3 DNA reads as TGTGCCAGCAGCCAAGACCCAGGGCTAGGCGGCTACACCTTC. Full variable domain (outside the CDR3, taken from reference TRBV14 and TRBJ1-2): EAGVTQFPSHSVIEKGQTVTLRCDPISGHDNLYWYRRVMGKEIKFLLHFVKESKQDESGMPNNRFLAERTGGTYSTLKVQPAELEDSGVYFCASSQDPGLGGYTFGSGTRLTVV.

The chain is built from TRBV5-1 and TRBJ2-1; the match to TRBD1 covers 9 bases. Germline V lookup: CDR1 SGHRS, CDR2 YFSETQ. There are 13 residues in the CDR3. J gave up 6 bases and V 4 bases, and 2 bases lay outside the gene matches. CDR3 DNA: TGCGCCAGCAGCGGGACAGGGATCAATGAGCAGTTCTTC. This encodes CASSGTGINEQFF.